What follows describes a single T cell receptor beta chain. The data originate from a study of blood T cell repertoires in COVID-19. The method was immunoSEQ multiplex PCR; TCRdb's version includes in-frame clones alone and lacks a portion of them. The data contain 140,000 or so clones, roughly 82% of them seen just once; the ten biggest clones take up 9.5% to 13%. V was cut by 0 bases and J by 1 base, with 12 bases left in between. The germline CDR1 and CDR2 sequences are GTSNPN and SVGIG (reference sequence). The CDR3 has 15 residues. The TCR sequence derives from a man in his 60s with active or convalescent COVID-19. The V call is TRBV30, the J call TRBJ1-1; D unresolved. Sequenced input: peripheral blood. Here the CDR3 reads CAWSVGGFPNTEAFF. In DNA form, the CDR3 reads TGTGCCTGGAGTGTCGGTGGTTTCCCGAACACTGAAGCTTTCTTT.